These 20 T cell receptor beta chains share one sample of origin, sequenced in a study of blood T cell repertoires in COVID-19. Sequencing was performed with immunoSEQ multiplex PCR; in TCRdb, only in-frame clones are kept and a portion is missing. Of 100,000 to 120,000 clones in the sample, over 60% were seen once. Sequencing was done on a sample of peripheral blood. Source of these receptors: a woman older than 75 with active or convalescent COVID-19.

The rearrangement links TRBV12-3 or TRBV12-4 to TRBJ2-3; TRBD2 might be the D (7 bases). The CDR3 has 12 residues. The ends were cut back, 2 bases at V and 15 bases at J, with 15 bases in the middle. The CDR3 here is CASSLSGGGDYF. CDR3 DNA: TGTGCCAGCAGTTTATCCGGAGGGGGGGACTATTTT.

The CDR3 coding sequence is TGTGCCAGTAGTACGGACAGAAAGCAGCCCCAGCATTTT. Protein: CASSTDRKQPQHF. The chain carries TRBV19 and TRBJ1-5; maybe TRBD1 (6 bases). Germline values: CDR1 LNHDA, CDR2 SQIVND (reference sequence). The CDR3 has 13 amino acids. V was shortened by 4 bases and J by 7 bases, with 11 bases between the two germline ends.

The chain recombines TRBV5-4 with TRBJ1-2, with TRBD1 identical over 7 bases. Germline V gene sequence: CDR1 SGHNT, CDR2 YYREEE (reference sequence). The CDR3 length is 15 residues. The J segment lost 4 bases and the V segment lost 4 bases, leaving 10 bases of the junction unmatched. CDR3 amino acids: CASSIGQAQGYGYTF. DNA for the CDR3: TGTGCCAGCAGCATTGGACAGGCCCAAGGCTATGGCTACACCTTC. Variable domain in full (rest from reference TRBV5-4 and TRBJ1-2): ETGVTQSPTHLIKTRGQQVTLRCSSQSGHNTVSWYQQALGQGPQFIFQYYREEENGRGNFPPRFSGLQFPNYSSELNVNALELDDSALYLCASSIGQAQGYGYTFGSGTRLTVV.

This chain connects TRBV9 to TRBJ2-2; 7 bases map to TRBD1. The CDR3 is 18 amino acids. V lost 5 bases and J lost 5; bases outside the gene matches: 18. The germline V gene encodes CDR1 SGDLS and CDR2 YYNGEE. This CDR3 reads CASSALQGSYFGTGELFF. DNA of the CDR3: TGTGCCAGCAGTGCTTTACAGGGGTCTTATTTTGGGACCGGGGAGCTGTTTTTT.

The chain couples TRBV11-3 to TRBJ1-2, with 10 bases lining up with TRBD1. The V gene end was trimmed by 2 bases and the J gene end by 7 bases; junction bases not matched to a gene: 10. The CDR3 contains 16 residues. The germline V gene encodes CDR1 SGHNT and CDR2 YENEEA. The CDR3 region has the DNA TGTGCCAGCAGCTTAAACCGGGACAGGGGAGGCCGTGGCTACACCTTC. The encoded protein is CASSLNRDRGGRGYTF.

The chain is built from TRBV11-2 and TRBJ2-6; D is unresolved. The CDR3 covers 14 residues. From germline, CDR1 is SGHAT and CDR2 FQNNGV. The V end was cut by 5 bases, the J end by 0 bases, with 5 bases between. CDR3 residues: CASSAVSGANVLTF. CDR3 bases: TGTGCCAGCAGCGCAGTCTCTGGGGCCAACGTCCTGACTTTC.

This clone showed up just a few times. CDR3 nucleotides: TGCGCCAGCAGCTTACGACAGAACACTGAAGCTTTCTTT. This sequence encodes CASSLRQNTEAFF. The chain has TRBV5-1 and TRBJ1-1; no clear D gene. Trimming left V 2 bases short and J 1 base short, with 6 bases between. This CDR3 region has 13 residues. Germline CDR1 SGHRS, CDR2 YFSETQ. Variable domain in full (rest from reference TRBV5-1 and TRBJ1-1): KAGVTQTPRYLIKTRGQQVTLSCSPISGHRSVSWYQQTPGQGLQFLFEYFSETQRNKGNFPGRFSGRQFSNSRSEMNVSTLELGDSALYLCASSLRQNTEAFFGQGTRLTVV.

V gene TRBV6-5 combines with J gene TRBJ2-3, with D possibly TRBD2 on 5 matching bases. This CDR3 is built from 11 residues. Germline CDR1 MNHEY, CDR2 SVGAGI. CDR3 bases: TGTGCTGGCGGGTTAGCAGATACGCAGTATTTT. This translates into CAGGLADTQYF.

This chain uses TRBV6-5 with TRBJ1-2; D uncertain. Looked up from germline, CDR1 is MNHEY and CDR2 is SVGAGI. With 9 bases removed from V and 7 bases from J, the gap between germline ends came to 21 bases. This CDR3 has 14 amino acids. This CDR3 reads CASKTHSNAPGYTF. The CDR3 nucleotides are TGTGCCAGTAAAACTCACTCCAACGCTCCTGGCTACACCTTC.

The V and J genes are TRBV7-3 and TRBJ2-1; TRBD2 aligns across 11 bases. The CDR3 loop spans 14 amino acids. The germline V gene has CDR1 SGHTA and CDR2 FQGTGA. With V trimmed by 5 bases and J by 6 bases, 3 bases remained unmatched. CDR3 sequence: CASSPGTSGNEQFF. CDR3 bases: TGTGCCAGCAGCCCCGGGACTAGCGGCAATGAGCAGTTCTTC.

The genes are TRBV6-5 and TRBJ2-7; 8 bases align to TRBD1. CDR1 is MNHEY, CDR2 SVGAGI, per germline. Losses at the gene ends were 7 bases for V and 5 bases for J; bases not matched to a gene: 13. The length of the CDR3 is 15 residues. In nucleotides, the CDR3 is TGTGCCAGCACCCTAGGGACAGGTATTCTGGACGAGCAGTACTTC. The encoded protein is CASTLGTGILDEQYF.

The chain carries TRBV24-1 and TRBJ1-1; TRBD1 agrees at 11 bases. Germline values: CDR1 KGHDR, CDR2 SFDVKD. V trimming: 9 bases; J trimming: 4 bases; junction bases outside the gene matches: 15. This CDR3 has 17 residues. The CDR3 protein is CATRTPWTGGWSTEAFF. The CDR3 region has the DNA TGTGCCACCCGTACTCCATGGACAGGGGGCTGGAGCACTGAAGCTTTCTTT.

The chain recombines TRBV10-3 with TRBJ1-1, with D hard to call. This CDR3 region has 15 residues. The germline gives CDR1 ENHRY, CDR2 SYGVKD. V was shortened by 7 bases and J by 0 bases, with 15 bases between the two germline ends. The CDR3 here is CAIKPLERMNTEAFF. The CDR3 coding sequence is TGTGCCATCAAACCATTGGAGCGAATGAACACTGAAGCTTTCTTT.

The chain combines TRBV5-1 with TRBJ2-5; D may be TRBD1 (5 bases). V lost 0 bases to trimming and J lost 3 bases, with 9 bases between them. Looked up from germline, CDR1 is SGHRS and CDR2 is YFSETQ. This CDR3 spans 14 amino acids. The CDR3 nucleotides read TGCGCCAGCAGCTTGGGACAGTCTGAAGAGACCCAGTACTTC. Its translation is CASSLGQSEETQYF.

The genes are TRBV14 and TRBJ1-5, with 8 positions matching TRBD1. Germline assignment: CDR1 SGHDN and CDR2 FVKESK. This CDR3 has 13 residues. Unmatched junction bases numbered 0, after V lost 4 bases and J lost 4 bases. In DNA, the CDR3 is TGTGCCAGCAGCCGGACAGGGAATCAGCCCCAGCATTTT. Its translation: CASSRTGNQPQHF.

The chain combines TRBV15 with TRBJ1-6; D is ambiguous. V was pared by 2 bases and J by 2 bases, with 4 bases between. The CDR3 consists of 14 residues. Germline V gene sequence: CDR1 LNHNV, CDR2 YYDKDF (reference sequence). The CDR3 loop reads CATSRQAYNSPLHF. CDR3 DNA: TGTGCCACCAGCAGACAGGCCTATAATTCACCCCTCCACTTT.

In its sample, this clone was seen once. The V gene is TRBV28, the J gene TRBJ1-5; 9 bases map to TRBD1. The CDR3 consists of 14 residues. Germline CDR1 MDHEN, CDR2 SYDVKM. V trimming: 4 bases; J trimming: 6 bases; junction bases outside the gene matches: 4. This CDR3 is CASSYADRGQPQHF. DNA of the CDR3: TGTGCCAGCAGTTACGCGGACAGGGGTCAGCCCCAGCATTTT. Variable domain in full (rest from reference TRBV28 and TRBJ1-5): DVKVTQSSRYLVKRTGEKVFLECVQDMDHENMFWYRQDPGLGLRLIYFSYDVKMKEKGDIPEGYSVSREKKERFSLILESASTNQTSMYLCASSYADRGQPQHFGDGTRLSIL.

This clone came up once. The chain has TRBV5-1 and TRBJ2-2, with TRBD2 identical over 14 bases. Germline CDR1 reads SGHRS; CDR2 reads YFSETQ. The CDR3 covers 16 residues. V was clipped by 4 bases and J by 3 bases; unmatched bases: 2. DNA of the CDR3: TGCGCCAGCAGCGGGACTAGCGGGAGTTACACCGGGGAGCTGTTTTTT. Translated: CASSGTSGSYTGELFF.

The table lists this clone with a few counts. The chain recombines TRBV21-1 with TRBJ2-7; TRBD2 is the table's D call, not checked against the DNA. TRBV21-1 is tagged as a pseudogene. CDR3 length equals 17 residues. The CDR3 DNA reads TGTGCCAACCTACGAAATTCGGCTAGCGGGAGGGCCTACGAGCAGTACTTC. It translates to CANLRNSASGRAYEQYF.

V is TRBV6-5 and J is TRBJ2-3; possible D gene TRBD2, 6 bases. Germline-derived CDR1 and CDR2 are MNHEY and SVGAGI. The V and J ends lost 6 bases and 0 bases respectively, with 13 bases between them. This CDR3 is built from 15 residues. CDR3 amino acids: CASRRDGGSTDTQYF. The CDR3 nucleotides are TGTGCCAGCAGAAGGGACGGGGGTAGCACAGATACGCAGTATTTT.